This is a list of T cell receptor beta chains from one sample in a study of blood T cell repertoires in COVID-19. Assay used: immunoSEQ multiplex PCR; TCRdb lists only in-frame clones, some missing. This sample has around 16,000 clones, with 85% to 90% found just once. The specimen sequenced was peripheral blood. These receptors were collected from a man in his 60s with acute or convalescent COVID-19. Both conserved end residues are part of each CDR3. A D gene is named only where the DNA matches it firmly. Clone size, where shown, is once, few, many, or a class for clones that have expanded.

clone size | D gene | J gene | V gene | CDR3 protein | CDR3 DNA
few | TRBD2 | TRBJ2-1 | TRBV5-4 | CASSVGTSRTSGRNNEQFF | TGTGCCAGCAGCGTGGGGACAAGTCGGACTAGCGGGAGGAACAATGAGCAGTTCTTC
- | TRBD2 | TRBJ2-2 | TRBV5-1 | CASSLAPRTSGDGELFF | TGCGCCAGCAGCTTGGCCCCTCGGACTAGCGGGGACGGGGAGCTGTTTTTT
- | TRBD2 | TRBJ2-3 | TRBV5-4 | CASSSGLAGRIDTQYF | TGTGCCAGCAGCTCGGGACTAGCGGGGAGGATAGATACGCAGTATTTT
- | TRBD1 | TRBJ1-2 | TRBV30 | CAWSRQGLNYGYTF | TGTGCCTGGAGTAGACAGGGCCTTAACTATGGCTACACCTTC
- | TRBD2 | TRBJ2-7 | TRBV7-2 | CASSFRRRGGLSEQYF | TGTGCCAGCAGCTTTCGGCGGCGGGGGGGCCTCAGCGAGCAGTACTTC
- | TRBD1 | TRBJ2-1 | TRBV19 | CASSMSGTGHNEQFF | TGTGCCAGTAGTATGTCCGGGACAGGGCACAATGAGCAGTTCTTC
- | TRBD2 | TRBJ2-5 | TRBV3-1/TRBV3-2 | CASSQTLAGGQTQYF | TGTGCCAGCAGCCAAACCCTAGCGGGGGGGCAGACCCAGTACTTC
once | TRBD2 | TRBJ2-3 | TRBV6-6 | CASSPRLAGTTDTQYF | TGTGCCAGCAGTCCCCGACTAGCGGGGACCACAGATACGCAGTATTTT
- | TRBD1 | TRBJ2-7 | TRBV7-6 | CASSQTQGAYPYEQYF | TGTGCCAGCAGTCAAACCCAGGGGGCTTACCCCTACGAGCAGTACTTC
- | - | TRBJ2-3 | TRBV2 | CASSVEEPSTDTQYF | TGTGCCAGCAGTGTCGAGGAGCCTAGCACAGATACGCAGTATTTT
- | TRBD2 | TRBJ2-4 | TRBV4-2 | CASSSRFASGTTKNIQYF | TGTGCCAGCAGCTCCAGATTTGCCAGCGGGACTACCAAAAACATTCAGTACTTC